The present T cell receptor (beta chain) was sequenced within a study of response to subunit inactivated influenza vaccine. Points from the study as a whole: Authors proposed each seasonal influenza vaccination draws in few new T cells.

TCRdb analysed the RT-PCR reads with MiXCR anew, one entry per CDR3 protein. The sample includes approximately 520,000 distinct CDR3 sequences, more than 15% of them seen just once. This clonotype was observed a handful of times. What it recognizes is unknown. The length of the CDR3 is 10 residues. The germline V and J ends were trimmed by 4 bases and 1 base, with 2 bases remaining between them. The germline CDR1 and CDR2 sequences are DFQATT and SNEGSKA (reference sequence). The rearrangement links TRBV20-1 to TRBJ2-7, with no clear D. The material was CD4+ T cells sorted from PBMCs, obtained less than 30 months after vaccination. The source of this sequence is a man aged 45 to 75 who received an inactivated influenza vaccine. The CDR3 protein is CSAISYEQYF. In nucleotides, the CDR3 is TGCAGTGCTATATCCTACGAGCAGTACTTC.